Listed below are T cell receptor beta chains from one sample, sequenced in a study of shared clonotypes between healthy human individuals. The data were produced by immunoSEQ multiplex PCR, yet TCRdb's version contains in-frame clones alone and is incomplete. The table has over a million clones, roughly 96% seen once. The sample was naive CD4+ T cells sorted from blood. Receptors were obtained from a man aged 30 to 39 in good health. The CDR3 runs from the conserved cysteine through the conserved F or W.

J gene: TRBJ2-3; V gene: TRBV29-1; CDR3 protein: CSVAPDMHTQYF
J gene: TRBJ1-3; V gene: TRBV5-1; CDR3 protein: CASSLPGGNTIYF
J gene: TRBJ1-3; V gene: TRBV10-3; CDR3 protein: CAISAGGPPGNTIYF
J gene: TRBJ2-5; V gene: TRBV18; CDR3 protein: CASSPNPQGLAGSQETQYF
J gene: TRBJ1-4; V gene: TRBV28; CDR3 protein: CASTLFSGEKLFF
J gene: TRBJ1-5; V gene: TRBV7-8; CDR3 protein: CASSSYRGREPQHF
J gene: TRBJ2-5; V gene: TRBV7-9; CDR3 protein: CASRYDNWATEETQYF
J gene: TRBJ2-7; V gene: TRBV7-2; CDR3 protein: CASSRDRSSYEQYF
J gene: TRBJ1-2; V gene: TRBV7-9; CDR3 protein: CASSLAVGIAGYTF
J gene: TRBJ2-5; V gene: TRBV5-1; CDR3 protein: CASSPARRTGTQYF
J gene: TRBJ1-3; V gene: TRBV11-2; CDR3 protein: CASSSGPGPGNTIYF
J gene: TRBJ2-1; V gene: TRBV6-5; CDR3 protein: CASRQGGRALQFF
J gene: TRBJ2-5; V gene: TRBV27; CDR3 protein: CASNSWETQYF
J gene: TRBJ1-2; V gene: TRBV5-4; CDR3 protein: CASTDRGRDYGYTF
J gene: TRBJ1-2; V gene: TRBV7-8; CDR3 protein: CASSPRPSQGGSDYTF
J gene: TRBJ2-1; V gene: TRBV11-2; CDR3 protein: CASSRTSGSHEQFF
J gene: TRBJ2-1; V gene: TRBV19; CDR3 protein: CASSIPAGGEDEQFF
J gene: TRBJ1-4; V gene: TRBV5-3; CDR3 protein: CASTRGATNEKLFF
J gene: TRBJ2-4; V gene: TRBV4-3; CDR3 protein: CASNQGGQGNIQYF
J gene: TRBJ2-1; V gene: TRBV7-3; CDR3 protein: CASSSGPRGEQFF
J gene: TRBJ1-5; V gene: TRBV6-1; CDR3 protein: CASSEAVSGFQPQHF
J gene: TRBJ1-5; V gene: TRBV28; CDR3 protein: CASTYTGVSQPQHF
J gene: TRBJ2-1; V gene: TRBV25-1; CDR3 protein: CASSVLREIGEQFF
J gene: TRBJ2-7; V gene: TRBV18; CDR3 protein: CASSPPGTSLSLEQYF
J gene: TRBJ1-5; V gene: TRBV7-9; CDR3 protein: CASSLISLSQPQHF
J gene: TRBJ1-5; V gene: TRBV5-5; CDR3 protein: CASSLVGGREFQPQHF
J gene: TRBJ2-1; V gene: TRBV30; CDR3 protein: CAWSGMGSEGDNEQFF
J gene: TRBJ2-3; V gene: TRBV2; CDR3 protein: CASRGVGDTQYF
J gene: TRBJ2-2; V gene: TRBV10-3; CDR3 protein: CAIAQGATGELFF
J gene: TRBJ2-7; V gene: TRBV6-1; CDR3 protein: CASSEQGDRVYEQYF
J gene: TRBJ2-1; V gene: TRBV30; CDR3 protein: CAWSAAPWANEQFF
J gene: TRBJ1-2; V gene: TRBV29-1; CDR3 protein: CSVDVGGAVYGYTF
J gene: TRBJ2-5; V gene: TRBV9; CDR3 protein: CASSVTPREETQYF
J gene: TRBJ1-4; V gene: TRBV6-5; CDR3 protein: CASSPGGEKLFF
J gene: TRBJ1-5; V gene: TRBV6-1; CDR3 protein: CASNPRGRSDQPQHF
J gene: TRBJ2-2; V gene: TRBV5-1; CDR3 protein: CASSPNPGQGASGELFF
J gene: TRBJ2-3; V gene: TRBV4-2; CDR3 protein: CASSHPGPTDTQYF
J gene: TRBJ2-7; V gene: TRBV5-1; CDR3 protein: CASRGTGGSYEQYF
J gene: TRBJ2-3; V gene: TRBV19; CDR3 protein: CASSRRGRFADTQYF
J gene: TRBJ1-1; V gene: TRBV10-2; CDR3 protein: CASSGGLSNTEAFF
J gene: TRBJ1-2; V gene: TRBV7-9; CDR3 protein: CASSLASGQPYGYTF
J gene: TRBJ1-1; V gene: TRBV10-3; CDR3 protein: CAISSGVGRGNTEAFF
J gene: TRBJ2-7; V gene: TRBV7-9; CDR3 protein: CASSLGGTGGEQYF
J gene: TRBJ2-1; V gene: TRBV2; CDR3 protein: CASRGRVIEQFF
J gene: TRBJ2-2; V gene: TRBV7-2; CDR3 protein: CASSLGGGVTGELFF
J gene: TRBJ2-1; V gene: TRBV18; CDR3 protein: CASSPQQGAGAPEQFF
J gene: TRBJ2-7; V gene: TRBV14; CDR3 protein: CASSQGTGGSTSSYEQYF
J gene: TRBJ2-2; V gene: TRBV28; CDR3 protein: CASDGRTNTGELFF
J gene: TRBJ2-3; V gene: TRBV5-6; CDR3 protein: CASLGLAGKADTQYF
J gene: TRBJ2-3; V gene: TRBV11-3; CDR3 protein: CASSLVLLDTQYF